Described below is a single T cell receptor beta chain sequence and its context. The CDR3 length is 13 residues. The V and J ends lost 3 bases and 3 bases respectively, with 8 bases between them. The V gene's germline CDR1 is SGHVS and CDR2 FQNEAQ. These data originate in a study of Ad26.COV2.S vaccination and SARS-CoV-2 variants. Documented treatment: roughly 18 received Ad26.COV2.S at low or high dose, single or two shots; 5 received placebo; per-sample allocation not given. Day 63 following the first vaccine or placebo injection was when the samples were taken. Some clones are missing from TCRdb's copy, which holds only in-frame ones; the method was immunoSEQ multiplex PCR. The sample lists roughly 410,000 clones; 83% were seen once.

V gene TRBV7-8 combines with J gene TRBJ2-5; a possible D gene is TRBD2 (5 bases). The clonotype originates from a person aged 18 to 59 who received the Ad26.COV2.S COVID-19 vaccine or a placebo. The sample was peripheral blood, taken in a trial of Ad26.COV2.S vaccine versus placebo. The CDR3 region has the DNA TGTGCCAGCAGCTTGCCCGGGGAAGAGACCCAGTACTTC. This encodes CASSLPGEETQYF.